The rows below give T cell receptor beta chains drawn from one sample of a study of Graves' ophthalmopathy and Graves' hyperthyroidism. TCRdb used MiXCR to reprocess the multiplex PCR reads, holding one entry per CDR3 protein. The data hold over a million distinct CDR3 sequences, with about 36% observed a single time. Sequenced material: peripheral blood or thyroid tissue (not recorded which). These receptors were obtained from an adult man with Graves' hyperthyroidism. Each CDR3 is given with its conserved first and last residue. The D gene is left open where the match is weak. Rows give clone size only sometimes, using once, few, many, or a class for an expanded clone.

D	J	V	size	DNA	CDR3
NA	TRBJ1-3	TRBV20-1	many	TGCAGTGCACCCGGCGGGGGTATCGGTATGGAAAACACCATATATTTT	CSAPGGGIGMENTIYF
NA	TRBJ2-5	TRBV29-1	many	TGCAGCTTTCTTCCAGGGGTCGAGACCCAGTACTTC	CSFLPGVETQYF
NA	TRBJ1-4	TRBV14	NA	TGTGCCAGCAGCCTCGAAGGGTTAGGAGAAAAACTGTTTTTT	CASSLEGLGEKLFF
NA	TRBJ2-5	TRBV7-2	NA	TGTGCCAGCAGCTTAGCGCACAGCAATCAGCCCCAGTACTTC	CASSLAHSNQPQYF
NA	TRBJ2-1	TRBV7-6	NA	TGTGCCAGCAGCGTAGGCCTAGTGGGGAGCAATGAGCAGTTCTTC	CASSVGLVGSNEQFF
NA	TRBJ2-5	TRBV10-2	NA	TGCGCCAGCTTGAATCGGGAGACCCAGTACTTC	CASLNRETQYF
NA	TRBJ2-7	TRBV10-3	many	TGTGCCATCAGTGAGTCGCCAGGAATCTACGAGCAGTACTTC	CAISESPGIYEQYF
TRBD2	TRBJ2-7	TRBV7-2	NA	TGTGCCAGCAGCTCTCCGGGACTAGCTGCGTTCGAGCAGTACTTC	CASSSPGLAAFEQYF
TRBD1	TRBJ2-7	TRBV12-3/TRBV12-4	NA	TGTGCCAGCAGTCCACCGGGACAGCAAACGGGACAGTACTTC	CASSPPGQQTGQYF
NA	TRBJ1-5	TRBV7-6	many	TGTGCCAGCAGCTTAGAGCTGGGGGACAATCAGCCCCAGCATTTT	CASSLELGDNQPQHF
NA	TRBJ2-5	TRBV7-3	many	TGTGCCAGCAGCCCTAGTGGCTTGGGGGAGACCCAGTACTTC	CASSPSGLGETQYF
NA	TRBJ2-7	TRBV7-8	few	TGTGCCAGCAGCTTAGCAACAGTTCGGGGCGAGCAGTACTTC	CASSLATVRGEQYF
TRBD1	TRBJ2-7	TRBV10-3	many	TGTGCCATCAGTGTGGGTATGGGACAGGCCTACGAGCAGTACTTC	CAISVGMGQAYEQYF
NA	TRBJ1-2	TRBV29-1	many	TGCAGCGTTGTTTCTGCGGGGACAAACTATGGCTACACCTTC	CSVVSAGTNYGYTF
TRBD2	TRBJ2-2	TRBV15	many	TGTGCCACCAGCACCGGGGGGACCGGGGAGCTGTTTTTT	CATSTGGTGELFF
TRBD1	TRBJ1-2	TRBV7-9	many	TGTGCCAGCAGCTTGACAGGGGCGTCGCACTATGGCTACACCTTC	CASSLTGASHYGYTF
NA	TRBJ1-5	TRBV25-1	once	TGTGCCAGCAGTGAGTTTATCGGGGGGCAGAATGGCAATCAGCCCCAGCATTTT	CASSEFIGGQNGNQPQHF
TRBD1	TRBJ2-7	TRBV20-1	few	TGCAGTGCTAGAGATCAGGGGGATGGGTACGAGCAGTACTTC	CSARDQGDGYEQYF
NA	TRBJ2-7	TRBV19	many	TGTGCCAGTAGTATAGTCGACGGAGCCTACGAGCAGTACTTC	CASSIVDGAYEQYF
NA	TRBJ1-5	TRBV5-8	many	TGTGCCAGCAGCCCAAACCTAATCGGGCATTGGCCCCAGCATTTT	CASSPNLIGHWPQHF
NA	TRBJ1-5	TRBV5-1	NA	TGCGCCAGCAGCGCGGACGGTGTCAATCATCCCCAGCATTTT	CASSADGVNHPQHF
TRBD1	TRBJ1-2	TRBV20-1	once	TGCAGTGCTGACATCGGGACAGGTCGAAACTATGGCTACACCTTC	CSADIGTGRNYGYTF
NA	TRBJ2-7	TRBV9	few	TGTGCCAGCAGCGTAGGGGGGCTCAACCTCCCCTCCGAGCAGTACTTC	CASSVGGLNLPSEQYF
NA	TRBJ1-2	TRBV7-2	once	TGTGCCAGCAGTATGGCCAGGGGAAAGAGTGGCTACACCTTC	CASSMARGKSGYTF
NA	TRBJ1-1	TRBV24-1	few	TGTGCCAGCATTTCGTCTGGAACTGAAGCTTTCTTT	CASISSGTEAFF
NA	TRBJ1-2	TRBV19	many	TGTGCCAGCGCTCGGGGTTCCTCCTATGGCTACACCTTC	CASARGSSYGYTF
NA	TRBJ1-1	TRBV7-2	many	TGTGCCAGCAGCCAACCCTCGAGAGGCACTGAAGCTTTCTTT	CASSQPSRGTEAFF
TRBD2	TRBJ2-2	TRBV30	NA	TGTGCCTGGCGGACTAGCGGCGGGGAGCTGTTTTTT	CAWRTSGGELFF
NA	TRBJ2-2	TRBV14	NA	TGTGCCAGCAGCTTAGGGGTCGTGAACACCGGGGAGCTGTTTTTT	CASSLGVVNTGELFF
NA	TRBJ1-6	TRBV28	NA	TGTGCCAGCAGTTTGAGAGCTATTAATTCACCCCTCCACTTT	CASSLRAINSPLHF
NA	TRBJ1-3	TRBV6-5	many	TGTGCCAGCAGTTACAGGGGAACCTCTGGAAACACCATATATTTT	CASSYRGTSGNTIYF
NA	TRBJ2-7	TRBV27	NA	TGTGCCAGCAGTTTAACAGGGATTGAAGGGGCTTACGAGCAGTACTTC	CASSLTGIEGAYEQYF
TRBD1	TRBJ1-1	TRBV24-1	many	TGTGCCACCAGTGATTCGGACAGGCGGCCTTTCTTT	CATSDSDRRPFF
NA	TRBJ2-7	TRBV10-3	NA	TGTGCCAGCAGTCATGGGGAGTTTACCTACGAGCAGTACTTC	CASSHGEFTYEQYF
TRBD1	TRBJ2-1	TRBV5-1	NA	TGCGCCAGCAGCTTGGGACAGGGCTATGAGCAGTTCTTC	CASSLGQGYEQFF
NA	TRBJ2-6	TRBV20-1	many	TGCAGTGCTAGGGGTCTCTCTGGGGCCAACGTCCTGACTTTC	CSARGLSGANVLTF
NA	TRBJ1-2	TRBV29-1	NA	TGCAGCGTTGATATTGTCCGGGGACGCTATGGCTACACCTTC	CSVDIVRGRYGYTF
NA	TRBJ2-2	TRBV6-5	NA	TGTGCCAGCAGTTACGGCTTCGGGGCCGGGGAGCTGTTTTTT	CASSYGFGAGELFF
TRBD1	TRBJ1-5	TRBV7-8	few	TGTGCCAGCAGCTTAGTACAGGGGGCCGCGGTTGAAAATCAGCCCCAGCATTTT	CASSLVQGAAVENQPQHF
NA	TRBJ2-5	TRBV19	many	TGTGCCAGTAATCGGGGGTCAAGCGGAGAGACCCAGTACTTC	CASNRGSSGETQYF
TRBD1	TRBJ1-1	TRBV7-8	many	TGTGCCAGCAGCTTAGATAGGGGGCGTGTTGAAGCTTTCTTT	CASSLDRGRVEAFF
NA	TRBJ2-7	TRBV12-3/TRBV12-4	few	TGTGCCAGCAGTTATAACCATCGCGAGCAGTACTTC	CASSYNHREQYF
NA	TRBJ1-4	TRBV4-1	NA	TGCGCCAGCAGCCAACCCGGCCGGGACAAACGTGGAAAACTGTTTTTT	CASSQPGRDKRGKLFF
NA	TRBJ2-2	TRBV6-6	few	TGTGCCAGCAGTAACCCCACGGGGGGCACATCCGGGGAGCTGTTTTTT	CASSNPTGGTSGELFF
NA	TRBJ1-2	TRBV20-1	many	TGCAGTGCTCACCCACAGGGTGGCAATGGCTACACCTTC	CSAHPQGGNGYTF
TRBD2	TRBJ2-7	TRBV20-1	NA	TGCAGTGCAAGAGGGCGGACTAGCCGGGTGGAGCAGTACTTC	CSARGRTSRVEQYF
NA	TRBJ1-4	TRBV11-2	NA	TGTGCCAGCAGCTTCACGCATGCGGCAACTAATGAAAAACTGTTTTTT	CASSFTHAATNEKLFF
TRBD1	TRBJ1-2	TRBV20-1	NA	TGCAGTGCTAGAGATCCGGACAGGGGCGATGGCTACACCTTC	CSARDPDRGDGYTF
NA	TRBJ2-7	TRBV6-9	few	TGTGCCAGCAGTGAATTAAGACGCAGCTCCTACGAGCAGTACTTC	CASSELRRSSYEQYF
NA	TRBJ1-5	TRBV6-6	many	TGTGCCAGCAGTTACTGGGCAGATTATCAGCCCCAGCATTTT	CASSYWADYQPQHF
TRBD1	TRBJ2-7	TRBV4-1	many	TGCGCCAGCAGCCACCAAGACAGGGAATACGAGCAGTACTTC	CASSHQDREYEQYF